The subject of this entry is one TCR beta chain. What it recognizes is unknown. The data stem from a study of cytomegalovirus exposure and HLA in healthy donors. Study results and caveats: Among TCR beta chains, those listed as cytomegalovirus-associated numbered over 150.

This table comes from immunoSEQ multiplex PCR, and its TCRdb copy is limited to in-frame clones, with some not included. Here the sample spans approximately 120,000 clones, 89% being singletons. The clonotype comes from a woman under 30 in good health and CMV-seronegative. Specimen: PBMCs.

Here the CDR3 reads CASSSWTGQYGYTF. CDR3 nucleotides: TGTGCCAGCAGCTCCTGGACAGGGCAGTATGGCTACACCTTC. The rearrangement links TRBV7-4 to TRBJ1-2, with 8 nucleotides matching TRBD1. The length of the CDR3 is 14 residues. V shed 4 bases and J 5 bases; nucleotides not matched to a gene: 6. Germline-derived CDR1 and CDR2 are SGHVT and SQSDAQ. Full variable domain (outside the CDR3, taken from reference TRBV7-4 and TRBJ1-2): GAGVSQSPRYKVAKRGRDVALRCDSISGHVTLYWYRQTLGQGSEVLTYSQSDAQRDKSGRPSGRFSAERPERSVSTLKIQRTEQGDSAVYLCASSSWTGQYGYTFGSGTRLTVV.